This TCR beta chain emerged from a study of breast tumors, draining lymph nodes, adjacent tissues. CDR3 length equals 15 residues. Germline CDR1 is SGDLS and CDR2 is YYNGEE. TCRdb fed the multiplex PCR reads into MiXCR, producing one record per CDR3 protein. The sample has fewer than 15,000 distinct CDR3 sequences, approximately 60% seen once. Regarding this clonotype: A junction boundary mismatches the germline segment, possibly from a read error.

The source material was tumor-adjacent breast tissue. The clonotype comes from a female donor with breast cancer. Some clones in this sample may be carry-over from other donors' samples. This chain uses TRBV9 with TRBJ1-2, with a tentative D call TRBD1 (6 bases). This CDR3 is CAGSPTRGLLDGYTF. The CDR3 nucleotides read TGTGCCGGCAGCCCAACCAGGGGTTTATTGGATGGCTATACCTTC.